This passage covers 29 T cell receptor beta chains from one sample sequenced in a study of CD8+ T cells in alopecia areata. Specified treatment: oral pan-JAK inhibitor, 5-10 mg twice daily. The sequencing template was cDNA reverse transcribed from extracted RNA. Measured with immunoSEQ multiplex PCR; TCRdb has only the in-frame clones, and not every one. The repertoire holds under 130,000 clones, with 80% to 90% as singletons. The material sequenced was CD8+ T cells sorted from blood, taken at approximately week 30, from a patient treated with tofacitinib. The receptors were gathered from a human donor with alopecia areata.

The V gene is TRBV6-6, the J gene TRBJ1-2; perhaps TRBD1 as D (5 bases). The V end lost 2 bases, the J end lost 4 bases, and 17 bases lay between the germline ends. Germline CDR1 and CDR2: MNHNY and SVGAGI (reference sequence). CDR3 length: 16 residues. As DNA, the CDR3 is TGTGCCAGCAGTTACAGGGATTTGGGGCAGTCCTATGGCTACACCTTC. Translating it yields CASSYRDLGQSYGYTF.

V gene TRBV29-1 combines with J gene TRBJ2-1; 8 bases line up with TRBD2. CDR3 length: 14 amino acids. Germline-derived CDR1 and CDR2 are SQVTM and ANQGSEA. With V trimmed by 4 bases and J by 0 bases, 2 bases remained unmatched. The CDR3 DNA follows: TGCAGCGTTGGCGGGGGGAGCTCCTACAATGAGCAGTTCTTC. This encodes CSVGGGSSYNEQFF.

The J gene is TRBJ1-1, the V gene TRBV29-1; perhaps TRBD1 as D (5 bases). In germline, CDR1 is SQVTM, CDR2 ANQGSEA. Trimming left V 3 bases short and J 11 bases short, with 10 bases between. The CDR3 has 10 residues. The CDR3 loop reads CSVDRDRAFF. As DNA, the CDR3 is TGCAGCGTTGACAGGGATAGGGCTTTCTTT. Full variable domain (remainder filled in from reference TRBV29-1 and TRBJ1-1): SAVISQKPSRDICQRGTSLTIQCQVDSQVTMMFWYRQQPGQSLTLIATANQGSEATYESGFVIDKFPISRPNLTFSTLTVSNMSPEDSSIYLCSVDRDRAFFGQGTRLTVV.

This chain's CDR3 is CASRAGDSYEQYF. The CDR3, as DNA: TGTGCCAGCAGGGCGGGGGACTCCTACGAGCAGTACTTC. The chain recombines TRBV7-9 with TRBJ2-7, with 7 bases identical to TRBD2. Trimming at V came to 6 bases and at J to 0 bases, leaving 2 bases not matched to a gene. The CDR3 contains 13 residues. CDR1 is SEHNR and CDR2 is FQNEAQ in the germline V gene (reference sequence).

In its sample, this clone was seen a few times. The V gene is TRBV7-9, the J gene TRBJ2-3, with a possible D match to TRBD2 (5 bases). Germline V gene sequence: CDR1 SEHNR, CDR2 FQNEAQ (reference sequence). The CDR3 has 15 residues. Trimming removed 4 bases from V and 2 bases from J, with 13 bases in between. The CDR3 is CASSSSHRDTDTQYF. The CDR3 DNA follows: TGTGCCAGCAGCTCGAGCCACCGGGACACAGATACGCAGTATTTT.

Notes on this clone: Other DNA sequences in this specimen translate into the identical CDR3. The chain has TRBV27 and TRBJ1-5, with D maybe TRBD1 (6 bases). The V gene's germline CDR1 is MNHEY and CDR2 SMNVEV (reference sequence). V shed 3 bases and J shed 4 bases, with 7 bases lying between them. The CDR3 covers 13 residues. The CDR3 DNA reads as TGTGCCAGCAGTTTCGGGACAAATCAGCCCCAGCATTTT. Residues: CASSFGTNQPQHF.

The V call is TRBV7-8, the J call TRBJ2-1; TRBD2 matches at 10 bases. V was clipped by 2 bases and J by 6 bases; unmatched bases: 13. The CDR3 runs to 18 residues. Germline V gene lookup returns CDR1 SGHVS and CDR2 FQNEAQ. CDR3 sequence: CASSLWLAGEAGGNEQFF. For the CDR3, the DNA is TGTGCCAGCAGCTTATGGCTAGCGGGAGAGGCGGGGGGCAATGAGCAGTTCTTC.

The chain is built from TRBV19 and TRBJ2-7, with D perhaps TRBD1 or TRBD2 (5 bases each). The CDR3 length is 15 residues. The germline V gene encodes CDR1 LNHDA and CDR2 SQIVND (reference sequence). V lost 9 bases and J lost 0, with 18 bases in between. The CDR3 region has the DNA TGTGCCAGGCGGACGGGGCCCAACCTCTCCTACGAGCAGTACTTC. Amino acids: CARRTGPNLSYEQYF.

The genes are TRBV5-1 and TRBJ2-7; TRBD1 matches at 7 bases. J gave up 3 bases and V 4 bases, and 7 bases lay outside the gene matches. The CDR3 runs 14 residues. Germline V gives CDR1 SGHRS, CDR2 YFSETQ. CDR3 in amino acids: CASSADRVYYEQYF. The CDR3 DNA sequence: TGCGCCAGCAGCGCAGACAGGGTTTACTACGAGCAGTACTTC.

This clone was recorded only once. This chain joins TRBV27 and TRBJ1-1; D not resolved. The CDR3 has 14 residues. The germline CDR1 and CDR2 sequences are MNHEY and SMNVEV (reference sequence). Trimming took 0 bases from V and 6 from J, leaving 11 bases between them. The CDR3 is CASSLSIAGAEAFF. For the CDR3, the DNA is TGTGCCAGCAGTTTATCGATAGCCGGGGCTGAAGCTTTCTTT.

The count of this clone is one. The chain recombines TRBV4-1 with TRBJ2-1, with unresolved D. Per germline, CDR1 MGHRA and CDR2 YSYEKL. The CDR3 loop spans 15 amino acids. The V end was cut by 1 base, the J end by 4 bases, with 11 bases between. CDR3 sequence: CASSQGDQAYNEQFF. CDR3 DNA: TGCGCCAGCAGCCAAGGTGACCAGGCATACAATGAGCAGTTCTTC.

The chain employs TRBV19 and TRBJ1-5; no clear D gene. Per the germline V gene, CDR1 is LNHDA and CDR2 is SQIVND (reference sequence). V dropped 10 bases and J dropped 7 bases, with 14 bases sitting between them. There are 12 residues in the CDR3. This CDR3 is CATSKGNQPQHF. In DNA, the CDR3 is TGTGCCACGTCAAAAGGGAACCAGCCCCAGCATTTT.

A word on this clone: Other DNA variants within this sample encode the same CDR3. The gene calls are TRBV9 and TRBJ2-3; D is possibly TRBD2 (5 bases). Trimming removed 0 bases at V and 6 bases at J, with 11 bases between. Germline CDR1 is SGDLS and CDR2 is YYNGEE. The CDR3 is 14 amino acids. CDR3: CASSVASGADTQYF. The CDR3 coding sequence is TGTGCCAGCAGCGTAGCGAGCGGCGCGGATACGCAGTATTTT.

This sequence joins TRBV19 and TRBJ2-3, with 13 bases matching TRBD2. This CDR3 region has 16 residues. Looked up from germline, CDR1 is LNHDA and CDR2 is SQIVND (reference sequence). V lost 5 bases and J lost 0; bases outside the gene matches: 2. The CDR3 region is CASSGGLAGSTDTQYF. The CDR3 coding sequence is TGTGCCAGTAGTGGGGGACTAGCGGGGAGCACAGATACGCAGTATTTT.

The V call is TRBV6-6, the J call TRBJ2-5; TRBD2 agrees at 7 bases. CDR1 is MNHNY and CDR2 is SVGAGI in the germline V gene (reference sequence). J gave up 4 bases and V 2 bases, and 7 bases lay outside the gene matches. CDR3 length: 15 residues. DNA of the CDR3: TGTGCCAGCAGTTACAAGGCGGGAGAGGGAGAGACCCAGTACTTC. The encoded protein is CASSYKAGEGETQYF.

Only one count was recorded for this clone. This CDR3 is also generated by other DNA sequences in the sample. CDR3 amino acids: CASSQGLAGVEQYF. The CDR3 DNA reads as TGCGCCAGCAGCCAGGGGCTAGCGGGAGTCGAGCAGTACTTC. The rearrangement links TRBV4-1 to TRBJ2-7; 10 bases fit TRBD2. Germline-derived CDR1 and CDR2 are MGHRA and YSYEKL. V trimming: 3 bases; J trimming: 6 bases; junction bases outside the gene matches: 5. The CDR3 length is 14 residues.

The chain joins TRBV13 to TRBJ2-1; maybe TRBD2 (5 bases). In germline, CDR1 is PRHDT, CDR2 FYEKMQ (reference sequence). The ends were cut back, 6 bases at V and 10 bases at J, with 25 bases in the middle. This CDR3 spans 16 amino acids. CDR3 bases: TGTGCCAGCAGGATTATTCGGGCGGGCTCCCACGGGGAGCAGTTCTTC. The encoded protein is CASRIIRAGSHGEQFF.

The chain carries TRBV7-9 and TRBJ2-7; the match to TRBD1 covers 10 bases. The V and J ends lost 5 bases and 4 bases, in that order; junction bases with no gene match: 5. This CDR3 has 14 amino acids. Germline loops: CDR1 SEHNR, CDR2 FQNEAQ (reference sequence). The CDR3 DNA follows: TGTGCCAGCAGCGGGGACAGGGGACCGTACGAGCAGTACTTC. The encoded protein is CASSGDRGPYEQYF. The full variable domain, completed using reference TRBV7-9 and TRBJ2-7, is DTGVSQNPRHKITKRGQNVTFRCDPISEHNRLYWYRQTLGQGPEFLTYFQNEAQLEKSRLLSDRFSAERPKGSFSTLEIQRTEQGDSAMYLCASSGDRGPYEQYFGPGTRLTVT.

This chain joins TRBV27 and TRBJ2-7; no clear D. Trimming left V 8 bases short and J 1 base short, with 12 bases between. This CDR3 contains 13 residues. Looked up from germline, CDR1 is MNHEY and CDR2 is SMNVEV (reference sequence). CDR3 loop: CASQYSSSYEQYF. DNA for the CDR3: TGTGCCAGCCAGTATTCGTCATCCTACGAGCAGTACTTC.

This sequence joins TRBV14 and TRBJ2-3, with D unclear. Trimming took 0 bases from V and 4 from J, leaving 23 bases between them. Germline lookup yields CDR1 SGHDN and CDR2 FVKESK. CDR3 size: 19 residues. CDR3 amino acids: CASSQDSRGNRNPPDTQYF. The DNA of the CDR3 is TGTGCCAGCAGCCAAGATTCTCGCGGAAATCGCAACCCCCCAGATACGCAGTATTTT.

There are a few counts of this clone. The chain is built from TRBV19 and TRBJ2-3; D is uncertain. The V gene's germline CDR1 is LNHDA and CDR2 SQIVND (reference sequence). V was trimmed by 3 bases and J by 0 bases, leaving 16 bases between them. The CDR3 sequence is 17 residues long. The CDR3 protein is CASSILPQTTSTDTQYF. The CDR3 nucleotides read TGTGCCAGTAGTATCCTCCCCCAGACGACTAGCACAGATACGCAGTATTTT.

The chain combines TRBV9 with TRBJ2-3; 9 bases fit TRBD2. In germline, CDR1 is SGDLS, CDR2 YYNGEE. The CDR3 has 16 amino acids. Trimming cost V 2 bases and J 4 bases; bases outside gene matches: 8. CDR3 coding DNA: TGTGCCAGCAGCGTCCTGACTAGCGGCATCCCAGATACGCAGTATTTT. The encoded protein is CASSVLTSGIPDTQYF.

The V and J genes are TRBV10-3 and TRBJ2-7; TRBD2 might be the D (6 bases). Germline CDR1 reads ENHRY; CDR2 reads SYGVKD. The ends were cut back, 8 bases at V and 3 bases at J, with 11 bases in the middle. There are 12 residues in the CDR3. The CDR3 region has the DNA TGTGCCATCTGGGGAGGTGGCTACGAGCAGTACTTC. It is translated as CAIWGGGYEQYF.

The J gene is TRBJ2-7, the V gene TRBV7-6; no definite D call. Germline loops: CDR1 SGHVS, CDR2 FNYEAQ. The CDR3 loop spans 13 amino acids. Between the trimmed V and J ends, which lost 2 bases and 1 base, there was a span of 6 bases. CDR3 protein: CASSLKVSYEQYF. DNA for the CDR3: TGTGCCAGCAGCTTAAAGGTTTCCTACGAGCAGTACTTC.

DNA of the CDR3: TGTGCCAGCTCACCAGGGACAGGGAAGGATGGCTACACCTTC. Amino acid sequence: CASSPGTGKDGYTF. The V gene is TRBV18, the J gene TRBJ1-2; 9 positions match TRBD1. The trim removed 2 bases at V and 6 bases at J, leaving 4 bases unmatched. Germline V CDR1 and CDR2: KGHSH, LQKENI. CDR3 length equals 14 residues.

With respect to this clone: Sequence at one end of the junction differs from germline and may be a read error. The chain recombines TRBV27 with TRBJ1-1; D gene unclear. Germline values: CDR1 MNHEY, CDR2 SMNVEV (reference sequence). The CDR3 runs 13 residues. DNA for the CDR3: TGTACCAGCAACGAACGACGGAGCACTGAAGCTTTCTTT. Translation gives CTSNERRSTEAFF.

CDR3 in DNA: TGTGCCAGCAGCCCTCTCGGCGGGGGGGAACCCTACGAGCAGTACTTC. Translated, it gives CASSPLGGGEPYEQYF. The gene calls are TRBV7-9 and TRBJ2-7, with 9 bases fitting TRBD2. The CDR3 is 16 residues long. Looked up from germline, CDR1 is SEHNR and CDR2 is FQNEAQ (reference sequence). The ends lost 5 bases at V and 2 bases at J; junction bases unmatched: 10.

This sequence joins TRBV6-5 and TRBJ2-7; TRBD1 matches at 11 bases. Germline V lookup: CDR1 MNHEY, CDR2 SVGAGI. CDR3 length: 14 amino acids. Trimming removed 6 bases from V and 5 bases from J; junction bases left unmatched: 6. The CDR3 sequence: CASSTGQGAHEQYF. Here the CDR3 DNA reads TGTGCCAGCAGCACCGGACAGGGGGCCCACGAGCAGTACTTC.

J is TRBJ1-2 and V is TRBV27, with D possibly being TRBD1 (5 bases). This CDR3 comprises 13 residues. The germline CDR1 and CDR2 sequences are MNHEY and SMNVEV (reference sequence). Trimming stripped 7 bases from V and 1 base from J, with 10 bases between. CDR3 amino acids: CASKKTVNYGYTF. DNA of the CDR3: TGTGCCAGCAAGAAGACAGTTAACTATGGCTACACCTTC.